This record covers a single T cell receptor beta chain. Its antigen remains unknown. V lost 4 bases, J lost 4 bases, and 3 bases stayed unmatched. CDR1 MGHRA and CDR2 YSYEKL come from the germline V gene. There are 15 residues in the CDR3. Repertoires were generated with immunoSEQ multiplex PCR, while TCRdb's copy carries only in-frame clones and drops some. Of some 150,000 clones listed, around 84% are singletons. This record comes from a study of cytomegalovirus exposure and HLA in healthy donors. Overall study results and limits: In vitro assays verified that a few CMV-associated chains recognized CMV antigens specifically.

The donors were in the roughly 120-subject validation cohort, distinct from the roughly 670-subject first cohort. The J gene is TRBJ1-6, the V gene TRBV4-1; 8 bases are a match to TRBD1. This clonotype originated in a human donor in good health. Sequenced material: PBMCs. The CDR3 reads CASSRGTGYNSPLHF. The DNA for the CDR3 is TGCGCCAGCAGCCGGGGGACAGGATATAATTCACCCCTCCACTTT.